Here is one T cell receptor (beta chain) with its context. Clones were read by immunoSEQ multiplex PCR, and TCRdb kept only the in-frame ones, dropping some. The table includes over 140,000 clones, 76% detected once. This specimen comes from a study of blood T cell repertoires in COVID-19. This TCR came from a woman aged 80 or over with active or convalescent COVID-19. Specimen: peripheral blood.

CDR3 region: CASSLASGGGLYEQYF. CDR3 DNA: TGTGCCAGCAGTTTAGCTAGCGGGGGGGGCCTCTACGAGCAGTACTTC. The rearrangement links TRBV27 to TRBJ2-7; 12 nucleotides align to TRBD2. This CDR3 contains 16 residues. Losses at the gene ends were 2 bases for V and 3 bases for J; bases not matched to a gene: 5. Per germline, CDR1 MNHEY and CDR2 SMNVEV (reference sequence).